The 20 T cell receptor beta chains presented below share a single source sample, sequenced in a study of T cells in women clearing cervical HPV infection. Sequencing used immunoSEQ multiplex PCR; TCRdb keeps in-frame clones, though not all of them. The table for this sample gives 15,000 to 20,000 clones. Sequencing was performed on blood buffy coat. These receptor sequences come from a woman between 18 and 75 years old with a cervical HPV16 infection that either progressed to CIN3+ or cleared (not recorded which).

About this clone itself: The read halts 3 residues ahead of the CDR3 end, with the missing end drawn from the germline J gene. The chain carries TRBV5-6 and TRBJ2-3; 7 nucleotides agree with TRBD2. The CDR3 is 15 residues long. Germline loops: CDR1 SGHDT, CDR2 YYEEEE. With 0 bases clipped from V and 2 bases from J, the junction kept 3 bases outside the gene matches. CDR3 protein: CASSLDGGSTDTQYF. The part of the CDR3 DNA that was read is TGTGCCAGCAGCTTGGACGGGGGGTCCACAGATACG.

Details on this clone: The read ends 3 residues before the CDR3 terminus; that terminus is restored from the germline J gene. The chain is built from TRBV5-1 and TRBJ1-4; TRBD1 matches 9 bases. There are 15 residues in the CDR3. Germline V gene lookup returns CDR1 SGHRS and CDR2 YFSETQ. CDR3: CASSATGTGNSPLFF. Partial CDR3 DNA: TGCGCCAGCAGCGCCACCGGGACAGGGAACTCACCA.

Turning to this clone: From the germline J gene comes the end of the CDR3, since the read stops 3 residues before it. The V call is TRBV11-2, the J call TRBJ2-5; 8 bases fit TRBD1. The junction had 8 bases not matched to a gene; V was cut back by 6 bases and J by 5 bases. Looked up from germline, CDR1 is SGHAT and CDR2 is FQNNGV. This CDR3 is 14 amino acids long. CDR3 sequence: CASSSSGGGETQYF. CDR3 DNA (partial): TGTGCCAGCAGTTCATCAGGGGGCGGTGAGACC.

About this clone itself: The read comes to an end 3 residues before the CDR3 does, leaving the germline J gene to fill in the end. The chain has TRBV27 and TRBJ2-3, with TRBD2 identical over 8 bases. The ends lost 3 bases at V and 0 bases at J; junction bases unmatched: 11. The CDR3 has 18 amino acids. CDR1 is MNHEY and CDR2 is SMNVEV in the germline V gene (reference sequence). CDR3 bases read: TGTGCCAGCAGTTTTCTCAGCGGGGGATCCGGTAGCACAGATACG. It codes for CASSFLSGGSGSTDT. In full, the CDR3 is CASSFLSGGSGSTDTQYF.

Details on this clone: The read ends 3 residues early relative to the CDR3; the germline J gene fills the gap. The chain has TRBV11-3 and TRBJ2-7; TRBD2 might be the D (6 bases). Deletions cut 4 bases from V and 3 bases from J, with 7 bases between. This CDR3 has 12 amino acids. Germline values: CDR1 SGHNT, CDR2 YENEEA. Here the CDR3 reads CASSSGGYEQYF. The CDR3 DNA, read in part, is TGTGCCAGCAGCTCCGGGGGCTACGAG.

A note on this clone: The read terminates 3 residues ahead of where the CDR3 ends, so the germline J gene completes it. V usage is TRBV20-1 and J usage is TRBJ1-2, with D perhaps TRBD1 (6 bases). The CDR3 consists of 12 residues. Germline CDR1 is DFQATT and CDR2 is SNEGSKA (reference sequence). The sequenced part of the CDR3 DNA is TGCAGTGCTATGCGGGGGCTAAGGGGC. It is translated as CSAMRGLRG. The complete CDR3 reads CSAMRGLRGYTF.

For this clone: The read terminates 3 residues before the CDR3 end, so the remaining end is supplied by the germline J gene. V and J are TRBV6-1 and TRBJ2-5; D possibly corresponds to TRBD1 (6 bases). The V end lost 0 bases, the J end lost 5 bases, and 13 bases lay between the germline ends. Germline V gene sequence: CDR1 MNHNS, CDR2 SASEGT. This CDR3 contains 15 residues. The CDR3 sequence is CASSEAGGSGETQYF. The part of the CDR3 DNA that was read is TGTGCCAGCAGTGAAGCAGGGGGTTCGGGGGAGACC.

Turning to this clone: From the germline J gene comes the end of the CDR3, since the read stops 3 residues before it. The J gene is TRBJ1-2, the V gene TRBV7-3, with D maybe TRBD1 (5 bases). The length of the CDR3 is 14 residues. The V end lost 5 bases, the J end lost 1 base, and 11 bases lay between the germline ends. Germline loops: CDR1 SGHTA, CDR2 FQGTGA. The CDR3 DNA, read in part, is TGTGCCAGCAGCCCGGACACGGGTAACTATGGC. Amino acid sequence: CASSPDTGNYG. The full CDR3 reads CASSPDTGNYGYTF.

Points on this clone: The read finishes 3 residues shy of the CDR3 end, and the germline J gene is used to complete it. The V call is TRBV2, the J call TRBJ1-4; tentative D call: TRBD1 (6 bases). The CDR3 covers 17 residues. Between the trimmed V and J ends, which lost 4 bases and 7 bases, there was a span of 22 bases. The germline V gene has CDR1 SNHLY and CDR2 FYNNEI. This chain's CDR3 is CASSARAGAKAVEKLFF. CDR3 DNA (partial): TGTGCCAGCAGTGCTCGGGCAGGGGCCAAAGCGGTTGAAAAA.

A word on this clone: From the germline J gene comes the end of the CDR3, since the read stops 3 residues before it. The chain employs TRBV10-3 and TRBJ2-3; 7 bases map to TRBD1. Germline V gives CDR1 ENHRY, CDR2 SYGVKD. This CDR3 is built from 13 residues. The CDR3 spells CAIGDSLQETQYF. CDR3 DNA, as far as it was read: TGTGCCATCGGGGACAGCCTCCAAGAGACG.

Concerning this clone itself: The read stops 3 residues short of the end of the CDR3; the missing end is completed from the germline J gene. The V call is TRBV2, the J call TRBJ1-4, with 7 bases fitting TRBD1. Per germline, CDR1 SNHLY and CDR2 FYNNEI. The CDR3 extends over 16 amino acids. The CDR3 DNA, read in part, is TGTGCCAGCAGTCTACAGGGGACTCAAAATAATTCACCA. Residues: CASSLQGTQNNSP. The full CDR3 protein reads CASSLQGTQNNSPLFF.

Concerning this clone: Read data end 3 residues before the CDR3 end; the end is taken from the germline J gene. This chain links TRBV30 with TRBJ1-1; D is ambiguous. The CDR3 runs 14 residues. Looked up from germline, CDR1 is GTSNPN and CDR2 is SVGIG (reference sequence). The V end lost 4 bases, the J end lost 1 base, and 13 bases lay between the germline ends. CDR3 bases read: TGTGCCTGGAAGCTGGAGGGTACGAACACTGAA. Protein sequence: CAWKLEGTNTE. The full CDR3 is CAWKLEGTNTEAFF.

As to this clone: The CDR3 end is not reached by the read, which stops 3 residues before it; the germline J gene fills it in. The chain uses TRBV20-1 and TRBJ2-2; 9 bases match TRBD1. CDR3 length: 15 residues. Germline V CDR1 and CDR2: DFQATT, SNEGSKA (reference sequence). Trimming cost V 3 bases and J 2 bases; bases outside gene matches: 4. CDR3 sequence: CSASDRGFNTGELFF. CDR3 DNA, as far as it was read: TGCAGTGCTAGCGACAGGGGGTTCAACACCGGGGAG.

Partial CDR3 DNA: TGTGCCAGTAGTATAGATACCGGTGAG. It specifies CASSIDTGE. The whole CDR3 sequence is CASSIDTGEQFF. The V and J genes are TRBV19 and TRBJ2-1; D gene ambiguous. The read ends 3 residues shy of where the CDR3 ends; the end is completed using the germline J gene. V shed 0 bases and J shed 9 bases, with 6 bases lying between them. Germline loops: CDR1 LNHDA, CDR2 SQIVND (reference sequence). The CDR3 sequence is 12 residues long.

Concerning this clone: The junction departs from germline at one end; a sequencing error may be responsible. The CDR3 end falls 3 residues outside the read, so it is completed with the germline J gene. The J gene is TRBJ1-1, the V gene TRBV4-2, with D possibly TRBD1 on 5 matching bases. Per the germline V gene, CDR1 is LGHNA and CDR2 is YNFKEQ. CDR3 length: 13 residues. CDR3 amino acids: CASTTTDYREAFF. The covered CDR3 bases are TGCGCCAGCACCACGACCGATTACAGGGAA.

On this clone itself: The read terminates 3 residues before the CDR3 end, so the remaining end is supplied by the germline J gene. The genes are TRBV12-3 or TRBV12-4 and TRBJ2-7; TRBD1 matches at 10 bases. After removal of 1 base from V and 5 bases from J, the junction contained 5 bases not matched to a gene. This CDR3 contains 15 residues. The CDR3 here is CASSLDGTGDDEQYF. The sequenced CDR3 bases are TGTGCCAGCAGTTTAGACGGGACAGGGGATGACGAG.

A word on this clone: With the read ending 3 residues before the CDR3 end, the germline J gene is used to fill in that end. The chain employs TRBV7-9 and TRBJ1-2, with D maybe TRBD1 (5 bases). In germline, CDR1 is SEHNR, CDR2 FQNEAQ (reference sequence). The CDR3 runs to 13 residues. CDR3 sequence: CATTPDSSYDYTF. The sequenced part of the CDR3 DNA is TGTGCCACTACCCCCGACAGCTCCTACGAC.

To note about this clone: The read ends 3 residues shy of where the CDR3 ends; the end is completed using the germline J gene. Other DNA sequences of this sample code for an identical CDR3. The chain has TRBV2 and TRBJ1-3; a weak D match, TRBD1 (5 bases). V was clipped by 6 bases and J by 2 bases, with 14 bases between them. Per germline, CDR1 SNHLY and CDR2 FYNNEI. The CDR3 has 15 amino acids. Partial CDR3 DNA: TGTGCCAGCAGCGAGGAGGGGATCCCTGGAAACACC. This encodes CASSEEGIPGNT. The full CDR3 reads CASSEEGIPGNTIYF.

Details on this clone: With the read ending 3 residues before the CDR3 end, the germline J gene is used to fill in that end. The V call is TRBV7-3, the J call TRBJ2-1; D is possibly TRBD2 (6 bases). This CDR3 has 15 amino acids. In germline, CDR1 is SGHTA, CDR2 FQGTGA. V shed 5 bases and J shed 5 bases, with 16 bases lying between them. The CDR3 here is CASSRGMGGDNEQFF. Partial CDR3 DNA: TGTGCCAGCAGCCGCGGTATGGGGGGTGACAATGAG.

Regarding this clone: The read gets to within 3 residues of the CDR3 end, and the germline J gene fills in the rest. Other DNA sequences in the same sample also yield this CDR3. V gene TRBV5-1 combines with J gene TRBJ1-3, with D uncertain. This CDR3 comprises 14 residues. Trimming removed 4 bases from V and 4 bases from J, with 12 bases in between. The germline V gene has CDR1 SGHRS and CDR2 YFSETQ. CDR3 DNA (partial): TGCGCCAGCAGCATGCAAGACTCCGGAAACACC. The encoded protein is CASSMQDSGNT. The whole CDR3 sequence is CASSMQDSGNTIYF.